A selection of T cell receptor beta chains follows, all from one sample in a study of cytomegalovirus exposure and HLA in healthy donors. Data came from immunoSEQ multiplex PCR; TCRdb stores just in-frame clones and leaves some out. The sample has roughly 100,000 clones; roughly four fifths are singletons. The specimen was PBMCs. The receptor set was obtained from a woman younger than 35 in good health and CMV-seropositive. The CDR3 runs from the conserved cysteine through the conserved F or W. A D gene is named only where the DNA matches it firmly. Only some rows state a clone size, as once, few, many or a class for expanded clones.

>TRBV30|TRBJ2-7|NA|TRBD2
CAWSRGGQREQYF
TGTGCCTGGAGTCGGGGGGGGCAGAGGGAGCAGTACTTC
>TRBV5-1|TRBJ2-3|NA|NA
CASSLDLGGGTDTQYF
TGCGCCAGCAGCTTGGATCTGGGCGGGGGCACAGATACGCAGTATTTT
>TRBV18|TRBJ1-4|NA|NA
CASSPPGTSFEKLFF
TGTGCCAGCTCACCACCAGGGACTAGTTTTGAAAAACTGTTTTTT
>TRBV4-1|TRBJ1-6|NA|TRBD1
CASSQFPHDRGRFYNSPLHF
TGCGCCAGCAGCCAATTTCCTCATGACAGGGGGCGATTTTATAATTCACCCCTCCACTTT
>TRBV9|TRBJ1-5|once|NA
CASSVGGSNQPQHF
TGTGCCAGCAGCGTCGGAGGGAGCAATCAGCCCCAGCATTTT
>TRBV7-3|TRBJ2-3|NA|NA
CASSLTSSHGDTQYF
TGTGCCAGCAGCTTAACTTCCAGTCACGGGGATACGCAGTATTTT
>TRBV29-1|TRBJ2-3|NA|NA
CSVEIRKSTDTQYF
TGCAGCGTTGAGATCAGAAAAAGCACAGATACGCAGTATTTT
>TRBV30|TRBJ2-7|NA|NA
CAWSVMSYEQYF
TGTGCCTGGAGTGTAATGTCGTACGAGCAGTACTTC
>TRBV10-1|TRBJ1-1|NA|NA
CASSTDPDTEAFF
TGCGCCAGCAGCACAGATCCGGACACTGAAGCTTTCTTT
>TRBV5-6|TRBJ2-7|NA|TRBD2
CASSSWLAGKDYEQYF
TGTGCCAGCAGCTCCTGGCTAGCGGGGAAAGACTACGAGCAGTACTTC
>TRBV10-3|TRBJ1-1|few|NA
CAISAQTAGHTEAFF
TGTGCCATCAGTGCCCAGACAGCGGGGCACACTGAAGCTTTCTTT
>TRBV6-6|TRBJ1-1|NA|NA
CASRGGLNTEAFF
TGTGCCAGCAGAGGGGGATTGAACACTGAAGCTTTCTTT
>TRBV15|TRBJ2-7|NA|TRBD1
CATSSDRGTNYEQYF
TGTGCCACCAGCAGTGACAGGGGCACAAACTACGAGCAGTACTTC
>TRBV27|TRBJ1-1|NA|TRBD1
CASSSTGQGANTEAFF
TGTGCCAGCAGTTCAACGGGACAGGGGGCGAACACTGAAGCTTTCTTT
>TRBV6-5|TRBJ1-1|NA|NA
CASSSEGSWWNTEAFF
TGTGCCAGCAGTTCAGAGGGCTCCTGGTGGAACACTGAAGCTTTCTTT
>TRBV6-5|TRBJ2-3|NA|NA
CASSYVGGNTDTQYF
TGTGCCAGCAGTTATGTTGGGGGGAACACAGATACGCAGTATTTT
>TRBV9|TRBJ1-2|NA|NA
CASSVSGGYGYTF
TGTGCCAGCAGCGTTTCGGGTGGCTATGGCTACACCTTC
>TRBV27|TRBJ2-1|NA|NA
CASSFFAGEQFF
TGTGCCAGCAGTTTTTTTGCGGGCGAGCAGTTCTTC
>TRBV15|TRBJ2-3|NA|NA
CATSREGGGGADTQYF
TGTGCCACCAGCAGAGAGGGGGGTGGGGGTGCAGATACGCAGTATTTT
>TRBV7-9|TRBJ1-3|NA|NA
CASSPQGIGNTIYF
TGTGCCAGCAGCCCCCAGGGGATTGGAAACACCATATATTTT
>TRBV27|TRBJ2-7|NA|NA
CASSNTGRGTYEQYF
TGTGCCAGCAGTAACACGGGCCGCGGGACCTACGAGCAGTACTTC
>TRBV2|TRBJ1-3|NA|NA
CASSAGVNSGNTIYF
TGTGCCAGCAGTGCCGGGGTCAACTCTGGAAACACCATATATTTT
>TRBV9|TRBJ2-7|NA|NA
CASSVGSEQYF
TGTGCCAGCAGCGTCGGTAGCGAGCAGTACTTC
>TRBV6-5|TRBJ2-1|NA|NA
CASSTRAENEQFF
TGTGCCAGCAGTACCAGGGCAGAAAATGAGCAGTTCTTC
>TRBV19|TRBJ2-7|NA|TRBD1
CASSRQGGTYEQYF
TGTGCCAGTAGCCGACAGGGGGGAACCTACGAGCAGTACTTC
>TRBV13|TRBJ1-6|NA|NA
CASSLAGSSYNSPLHF
TGTGCCAGCAGCTTAGCCGGGAGCTCCTATAATTCACCCCTCCACTTT
>TRBV30|TRBJ2-1|NA|TRBD2
CAWRLAGLNEQFF
TGTGCCTGGAGGTTAGCGGGGCTCAATGAGCAGTTCTTC
>TRBV15|TRBJ1-5|NA|NA
CATSREYRDTNQPQHF
TGTGCCACCAGCAGAGAGTACCGGGACACCAATCAGCCCCAGCATTTT
>TRBV9|TRBJ2-2|NA|NA
CASSLAAGTNTGELFF
TGTGCCAGCAGCCTCGCGGCGGGAACGAACACCGGGGAGCTGTTTTTT
>TRBV27|TRBJ2-5|NA|NA
CASSLMGGRETQYF
TGTGCCAGCAGTTTAATGGGGGGTAGGGAGACCCAGTACTTC
>TRBV6-5|TRBJ1-1|NA|NA
CASSYQGGDTEAFF
TGTGCCAGCAGTTACCAGGGTGGTGACACTGAAGCTTTCTTT
>TRBV7-6|TRBJ2-7|NA|TRBD1
CASSFGGQGPGGYEQYF
TGTGCCAGCAGCTTTGGGGGACAGGGACCCGGTGGCTACGAGCAGTACTTC
>TRBV6-1|TRBJ2-7|few|NA
CASSELFLGEYF
TGTGCCAGCAGTGAATTGTTCTTAGGGGAGTACTTC
>TRBV5-4|TRBJ1-1|NA|NA
CASTNQGWNTEAFF
TGTGCCAGCACCAATCAGGGCTGGAACACTGAAGCTTTCTTT
>TRBV11-2|TRBJ1-2|NA|NA
CASRRFRFQDGSGYTF
TGTGCCAGCAGACGATTCAGGTTCCAGGACGGGAGTGGCTACACCTTC
>TRBV7-2|TRBJ2-6|NA|NA
CASSAEGFLGSGANVLTF
TGTGCCAGCAGCGCGGAGGGGTTTTTAGGATCTGGGGCCAACGTCCTGACTTTC
>TRBV28|TRBJ2-7|NA|TRBD2
CASSPPGLTSYEQYF
TGTGCCAGCAGTCCCCCGGGACTAACCTCCTACGAGCAGTACTTC
>TRBV6-5|TRBJ2-7|NA|TRBD1
CASSYDGQGSYEQYF
TGTGCCAGCAGTTACGACGGACAGGGATCCTACGAGCAGTACTTC
>TRBV6-6|TRBJ2-2|NA|TRBD2
CASRLTSGRTGELFF
TGTGCCAGCAGGCTGACTAGCGGGAGGACCGGGGAGCTGTTTTTT
>TRBV2|TRBJ2-7|NA|NA
CASSEVSRDPPYEQYF
TGTGCCAGCAGTGAAGTAAGCAGGGATCCCCCCTACGAGCAGTACTTC
>TRBV4-1|TRBJ2-5|NA|TRBD1
CASSPTGTGSRETQYF
TGCGCCAGCAGCCCCACCGGGACAGGGTCCCGAGAGACCCAGTACTTC
>TRBV6-5|TRBJ1-1|NA|TRBD1
CASSQGQSYTEAFF
TGTGCCAGCAGCCAGGGACAGTCCTACACTGAAGCTTTCTTT
>TRBV2|TRBJ2-1|NA|TRBD1
CASSGQGAGAYNEQFF
TGTGCCAGCAGCGGACAGGGGGCGGGGGCCTACAATGAGCAGTTCTTC
>TRBV19|TRBJ2-7|NA|NA
CASSIALGGLNDEQYF
TGTGCCAGTAGTATAGCGCTCGGGGGATTGAACGACGAGCAGTACTTC
>TRBV5-1|TRBJ1-2|NA|NA
CASSLEDIYGYTF
TGCGCCAGCAGCTTGGAGGACATCTATGGCTACACCTTC
>TRBV28|TRBJ2-4|NA|TRBD2
CASRPLAGRAKNIQYF
TGTGCCAGCAGACCCCTAGCGGGCCGGGCCAAAAACATTCAGTACTTC